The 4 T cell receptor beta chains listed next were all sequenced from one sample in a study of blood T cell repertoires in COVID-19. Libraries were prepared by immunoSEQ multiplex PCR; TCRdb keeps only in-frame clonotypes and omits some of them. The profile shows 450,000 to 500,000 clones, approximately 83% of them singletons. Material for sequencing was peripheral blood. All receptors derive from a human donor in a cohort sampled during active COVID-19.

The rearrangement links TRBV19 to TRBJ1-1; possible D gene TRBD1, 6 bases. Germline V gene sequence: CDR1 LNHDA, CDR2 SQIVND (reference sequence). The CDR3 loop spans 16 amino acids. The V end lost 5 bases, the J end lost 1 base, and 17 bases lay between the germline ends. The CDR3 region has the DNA TGTGCCAGTAGTGCCACCCACAGGGCCGAGAACACTGAAGCTTTCTTT. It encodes CASSATHRAENTEAFF.

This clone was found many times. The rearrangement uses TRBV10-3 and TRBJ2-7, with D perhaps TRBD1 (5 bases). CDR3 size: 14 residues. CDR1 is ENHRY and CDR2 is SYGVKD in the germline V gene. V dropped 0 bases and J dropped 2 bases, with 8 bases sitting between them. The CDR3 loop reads CAISESQGPYEQYF. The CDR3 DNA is TGTGCCATCAGTGAGTCGCAGGGCCCCTACGAGCAGTACTTC.

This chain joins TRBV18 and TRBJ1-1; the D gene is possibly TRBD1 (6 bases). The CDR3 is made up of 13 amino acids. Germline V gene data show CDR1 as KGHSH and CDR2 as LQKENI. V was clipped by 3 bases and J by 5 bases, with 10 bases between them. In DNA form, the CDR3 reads TGTGCCAGCTCACCCATAAGGGGGACTGAAGCTTTCTTT. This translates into CASSPIRGTEAFF.

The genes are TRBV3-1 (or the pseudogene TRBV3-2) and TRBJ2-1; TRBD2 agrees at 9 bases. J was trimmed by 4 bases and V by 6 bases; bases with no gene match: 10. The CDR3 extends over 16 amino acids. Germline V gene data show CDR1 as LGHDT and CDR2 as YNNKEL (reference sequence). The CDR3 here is CASRNRDTSGYNEQFF. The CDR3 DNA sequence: TGTGCCAGCAGGAACAGGGACACTAGCGGGTACAATGAGCAGTTCTTC.